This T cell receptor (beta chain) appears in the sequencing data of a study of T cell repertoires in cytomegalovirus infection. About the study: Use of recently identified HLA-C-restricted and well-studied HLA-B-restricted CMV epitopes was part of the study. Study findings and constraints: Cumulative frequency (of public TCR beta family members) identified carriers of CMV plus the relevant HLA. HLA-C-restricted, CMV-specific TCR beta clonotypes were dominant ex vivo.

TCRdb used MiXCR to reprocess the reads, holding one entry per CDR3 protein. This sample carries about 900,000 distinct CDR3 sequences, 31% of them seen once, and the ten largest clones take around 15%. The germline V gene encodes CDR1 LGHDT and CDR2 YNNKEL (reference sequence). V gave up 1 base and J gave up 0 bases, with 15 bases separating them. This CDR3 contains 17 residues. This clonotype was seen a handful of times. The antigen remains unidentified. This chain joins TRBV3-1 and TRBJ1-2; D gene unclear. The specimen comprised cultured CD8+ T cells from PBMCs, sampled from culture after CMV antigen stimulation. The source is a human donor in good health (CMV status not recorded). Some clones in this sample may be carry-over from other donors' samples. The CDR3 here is CASSQGPGRASNYGYTF. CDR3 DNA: TGTGCCAGCAGCCAAGGCCCAGGTCGGGCTTCTAACTATGGCTACACCTTC.